Below are 18 T cell receptor beta chains sequenced from a single sample in a study of Graves' ophthalmopathy and Graves' hyperthyroidism. RNA transcripts yielded amplified TCR beta CDR3 regions. The library came from an HTBI-primed first-round RT-PCR and a second-round multiplex PCR. TCRdb re-analysed the multiplex PCR reads in MiXCR, keeping a single row per CDR3 protein. Of approximately 1.2 million distinct CDR3 sequences in the sample, 35% to 40% were seen once. What was sequenced was peripheral blood or thyroid tissue (not recorded which). The receptors were gathered from an adult man with Graves' hyperthyroidism.

The chain joins TRBV20-1 to TRBJ2-5, with TRBD2 identical over 7 bases. Germline values: CDR1 DFQATT, CDR2 SNEGSKA (reference sequence). The CDR3 spans 13 residues. J was trimmed by 5 bases and V by 6 bases; bases with no gene match: 9. The CDR3 spells CSARLASQETQYF. The DNA of the CDR3 is TGCAGTGCAAGACTAGCCTCCCAGGAGACCCAGTACTTC.

In its sample, this clonotype was seen a few times. The rearrangement uses TRBV12-3 or TRBV12-4 and TRBJ1-3; no clear D gene. The CDR3 extends over 15 amino acids. V was clipped by 3 bases and J by 0 bases, with 9 bases between them. The CDR3: CASSLAGFSGNTIYF. CDR3 bases: TGTGCCAGCAGTTTGGCGGGGTTCTCTGGAAACACCATATATTTT.

This clonotype was seen repeatedly, ten times or more. The rearrangement links TRBV7-2 to TRBJ2-2, with 10 positions matching TRBD1. Germline V gene lookup returns CDR1 SGHTA and CDR2 FQGNSA. The CDR3 runs to 16 residues. With 5 bases clipped from V and 5 bases from J, the junction kept 8 bases outside the gene matches. CDR3 in DNA: TGTGCCAGCAGCATGGGACAGGGGATGGGAACCGGGGAGCTGTTTTTT. Amino acids: CASSMGQGMGTGELFF.

This clonotype was detected many times. The rearrangement joins TRBV7-8 to TRBJ1-6; possible D gene TRBD1, 5 bases. This CDR3 spans 15 amino acids. Germline V gene data show CDR1 as SGHVS and CDR2 as FQNEAQ. Trimming removed 1 base from V and 7 bases from J, with 11 bases in between. DNA for the CDR3: TGTGCCAGCAGCTTAGGGGGCCCACGGAATTCACCCCTCCACTTT. Residues: CASSLGGPRNSPLHF.

This chain joins TRBV14 and TRBJ2-7; tentatively, D is TRBD1 (6 bases). With 2 bases removed from V and 4 bases from J, the gap between germline ends came to 18 bases. Germline CDR1 SGHDN, CDR2 FVKESK. The CDR3 runs to 16 residues. CDR3 in amino acids: CASSQRGPDRRYEQYF. The CDR3 DNA reads TGTGCCAGCAGCCAACGGGGTCCAGACAGGCGGTACGAGCAGTACTTC.

This clonotype was seen only once. The chain uses TRBV10-3 and TRBJ1-4; 11 bases match TRBD1. V shed 2 bases, J shed 2 bases, and the junction held 1 base outside the gene matches. The CDR3 length is 16 residues. Germline-derived CDR1 and CDR2 are ENHRY and SYGVKD. The CDR3 protein is CAISEGTGGTNEKLFF. The CDR3 nucleotides are TGTGCCATCAGTGAGGGGACAGGGGGTACTAATGAAAAACTGTTTTTT.

The V gene is TRBV7-2, the J gene TRBJ2-5; weak D call: TRBD2 (6 bases). Per the germline V gene, CDR1 is SGHTA and CDR2 is FQGNSA. The CDR3 runs 15 residues. Trimming shortened V by 5 bases and J by 2 bases, and 15 bases separated the two germline ends. The CDR3 DNA is TGTGCCAGCAGCCCGCCGGGAGAGGGTCAAGAGACCCAGTACTTC. Translation: CASSPPGEGQETQYF.

V gene TRBV10-3 combines with J gene TRBJ2-5, with 8 bases fitting TRBD1. This CDR3 is built from 15 residues. V gave up 2 bases and J gave up 9 bases; unmatched junction bases: 11. CDR1 is ENHRY, CDR2 SYGVKD, per germline. The CDR3 nucleotides read TGTGCCATCAGTGAGAGGGCAGGGGGCCATCAGCCCCAGTACTTC. Translation: CAISERAGGHQPQYF.

V usage is TRBV30 and J usage is TRBJ2-5; D may be TRBD2 (6 bases). CDR3 size: 15 residues. Deletions cut 3 bases from V and 1 base from J, with 15 bases between. Germline CDR1 is GTSNPN and CDR2 is SVGIG (reference sequence). CDR3 nucleotide sequence: TGTGCCTGGAGGGCAGTGGGGGGAAGCCAAGAGACCCAGTACTTC. This translates into CAWRAVGGSQETQYF. Together with reference TRBV30 and TRBJ2-5, the CDR3 gives the full variable domain: SQTIHQWPATLVQPVGSPLSLECTVEGTSNPNLYWYRQAAGRGLQLLFYSVGIGQISSEVPQNLSASRPQDRQFILSSKKLLLSDSGFYLCAWRAVGGSQETQYFGPGTRLLVL.

In this sample, this clonotype turned up a few times. The junction departs from the called germline gene at one end, perhaps through a read error. The chain couples TRBV15 to TRBJ2-7; 9 positions match TRBD2. CDR1 is LNHNV and CDR2 is YYDKDF in the germline V gene (reference sequence). This CDR3 spans 15 amino acids. The CDR3 region has the DNA TGTGCCAGCAGCCAACGAATAGCGGGAGCCTACGAGCAGTACTTC. Protein product: CASSQRIAGAYEQYF.

This clonotype has more than one count but fewer than ten. This chain links TRBV27 with TRBJ1-1, with a tentative D call TRBD1 (5 bases). CDR3 length equals 18 residues. V was shortened by 1 base and J by 0 bases, with 18 bases between the two germline ends. The V gene's germline CDR1 is MNHEY and CDR2 SMNVEV (reference sequence). DNA for the CDR3: TGTGCCAGCAGTTTATGGTTCAGGGCGGGAGGCATGAACACTGAAGCTTTCTTT. As protein: CASSLWFRAGGMNTEAFF.

This clonotype was counted at least ten times. CDR3 loop: CASSAQGDQPQHF. The DNA for the CDR3 is TGTGCCAGCAGTGCACAGGGGGATCAGCCCCAGCATTTT. V usage is TRBV2 and J usage is TRBJ1-5; 8 bases fit TRBD1. The CDR3 spans 13 residues. Germline CDR1 and CDR2: SNHLY and FYNNEI. V lost 4 bases, J lost 5 bases, and 1 base stayed unmatched. Full variable domain (rest looked up from reference TRBV2 and TRBJ1-5): EPEVTQTPSHQVTQMGQEVILRCVPISNHLYFYWYRQILGQKVEFLVSFYNNEISEKSEIFDDQFSVERPDGSNFTLKIRSTKLEDSAMYFCASSAQGDQPQHFGDGTRLSIL.

V is TRBV11-2 and J is TRBJ1-3, with a possible D match to TRBD1 (5 bases). Germline lookup yields CDR1 SGHAT and CDR2 FQNNGV. With 1 base removed from V and 9 bases from J, the gap between germline ends came to 31 bases. The CDR3 has 20 residues. CDR3 amino acids: CASSLVSSAILSTRVRTIYF. In DNA, the CDR3 is TGTGCCAGCAGCTTAGTATCCTCCGCCATCCTTTCTACCAGGGTGCGCACCATATATTTT.

Comments on this clonotype: It is likely a read error, because the conserved phenylalanine at the end of the CDR3 is missing. The rearrangement links TRBV5-1 to TRBJ2-5; unclear D gene. The germline V gene has CDR1 SGHRS and CDR2 YFSETQ. The length of the CDR3 is 13 residues. The CDR3 sequence: CATKAFGQEAQYL. The CDR3 coding sequence is TGCGCCACCAAAGCCTTTGGGCAAGAGGCCCAGTACCTC.

This clonotype was counted only a few times. Written as DNA, the CDR3 is TGTGCCAGCAGTTACCCCGCCAACTCCGGGACCCTCTATGGCTACACCTTC. Translation gives CASSYPANSGTLYGYTF. The gene calls are TRBV6-6 and TRBJ1-2; D might be TRBD1 (5 bases). Germline V gene data show CDR1 as MNHNY and CDR2 as SVGAGI (reference sequence). V shed 2 bases and J shed 4 bases, with 20 bases lying between them. The CDR3 length is 17 residues.

In the case of this clonotype: With a much larger clone just one base away, this may be a read error. The chain carries TRBV5-6 and TRBJ1-3, with a tentative D call TRBD1 (5 bases). The CDR3 length is 14 residues. Germline loops: CDR1 SGHDT, CDR2 YYEEEE. Trimming cost V 0 bases and J 4 bases, with 8 bases left between them. The CDR3 DNA reads as TGTGCCAGCAGCTTGGCAGGGAGAGGAAACACCATATATTTT. It encodes CASSLAGRGNTIYF. Variable domain in full (rest from reference TRBV5-6 and TRBJ1-3): DAGVTQSPTHLIKTRGQQVTLRCSPKSGHDTVSWYQQALGQGPQFIFQYYEEEERQRGNFPDRFSGHQFPNYSSELNVNALLLGDSALYLCASSLAGRGNTIYFGEGSWLTVV.

In this sample, this clonotype turned up once. The CDR3 DNA is TGTGCCAGCAGTGAGGGGAGGGCCGATCAGCCCCAGTACTTC. This sequence encodes CASSEGRADQPQYF. V is TRBV7-8 and J is TRBJ2-5, with 7 nucleotides matching TRBD2. The junction had 13 bases not matched to a gene; V was cut back by 6 bases and J by 9 bases. Germline V lookup: CDR1 SGHVS, CDR2 FQNEAQ. The CDR3 is 14 amino acids.

This clonotype was found once. The chain carries TRBV2 and TRBJ1-5; D possibly corresponds to TRBD1 (5 bases). Per germline, CDR1 SNHLY and CDR2 FYNNEI. The CDR3 loop spans 15 amino acids. Deletions cut 3 bases from V and 11 bases from J, with 20 bases between. CDR3 DNA sequence: TGTGCCAGCAGTGACTCACTAGCGGGGGGGGAGACCCAGCATTTT. Translated: CASSDSLAGGETQHF.